Below are 32 T cell receptor beta chains sequenced from a single sample in a study of T-cell reconstitution after alpha-beta-depleted transplantation in children (TCRdb year 2016). Sample treatment or condition, as interpreted from the label and publication: allogeneic hematopoietic cell transplantation with graft depleted of TCRalphabeta T cells and CD19 B cells. Receptor amplification or capture employed PCR. Sequencing instrument: Illumina HiSeq 2500. Molecular barcoding was employed in the preparation of TCR libraries, with unique molecular identifiers being used to normalize TCRbeta repertoire quantification. The raw public reads went through TCRdb reprocessing: fastp at Q25, MiXCR clone calling, in-frame beta chains kept. Entries are consolidated by CDR3 protein sequence, retaining the most common genes and DNA. Present in this sample are 100,000 or so distinct CDR3 sequences, roughly a quarter of which were seen just once. The ten largest account for around 21% of the sample.

This specimen was PBMCs, taken before TCRalphabeta/CD19-depleted stem cell transplant. The receptors stem from a boy younger than 10 with acute lymphoblastic leukemia, due to receive a stem cell transplant.

This clonotype was seen a handful of times. CDR3 in DNA: TGCAGTGCTCTTAGCGGAGGGATTCTCGAGCAGTACTTC. Translating gives CSALSGGILEQYF. This sequence joins TRBV20-1 and TRBJ2-7, with a weak D call TRBD2 (6 bases). There are 13 residues in the CDR3. Trimming removed 5 bases from V and 6 bases from J, with 17 bases in between. Germline V gene data show CDR1 as DFQATT and CDR2 as SNEGSKA (reference sequence).

V gene TRBV10-3 combines with J gene TRBJ1-5; D gene unclear. Per the germline V gene, CDR1 is ENHRY and CDR2 is SYGVKD. The germline V and J ends were trimmed by 4 bases and 1 base, with 2 bases remaining between them. The CDR3 covers 12 residues. Here the CDR3 reads CAISVSNQPQHF. CDR3 coding DNA: TGTGCCATCAGTGTAAGCAATCAGCCCCAGCATTTT.

This clonotype was seen ten or more times. The chain recombines TRBV5-1 with TRBJ2-1, with D perhaps matching TRBD1 or TRBD2 (5 bases each). V gave up 6 bases and J gave up 6 bases, with 16 bases separating them. The CDR3 is 14 amino acids. Germline lookup yields CDR1 SGHRS and CDR2 YFSETQ. CDR3: CASILGLGTNEQFF. The CDR3 DNA follows: TGCGCCAGCATCCTAGGGTTGGGGACCAATGAGCAGTTCTTC.

This chain connects TRBV5-1 to TRBJ1-1; weak D call: TRBD1 (6 bases). CDR3 size: 14 residues. The germline V and J ends were trimmed by 2 bases and 7 bases, with 15 bases remaining between them. CDR1 is SGHRS, CDR2 YFSETQ, per germline. The CDR3 DNA reads TGCGCCAGCAGCTTTATAGGGGGGGGAATTGAAGCTTTCTTT. It specifies CASSFIGGGIEAFF.

The CDR3 DNA follows: TGTGCCACCAGCAGAGTAGGGTATGGCTACACCTTC. Translation: CATSRVGYGYTF. The V and J genes are TRBV15 and TRBJ1-2; no clear D. Trimming took off 1 base at V and 5 bases at J, with 5 bases between the two ends. The CDR3 loop spans 12 amino acids. CDR1 LNHNV and CDR2 YYDKDF come from the germline V gene (reference sequence).

This chain links TRBV5-1 with TRBJ2-3; unclear D gene. The CDR3 has 14 residues. Trimming shortened V by 1 base and J by 1 base, and 7 bases separated the two germline ends. In germline, CDR1 is SGHRS, CDR2 YFSETQ. CDR3: CASSLRQGTDTQYF. Written as DNA, the CDR3 is TGCGCCAGCAGCTTGAGGCAGGGCACAGATACGCAGTATTTT.

This clonotype was detected ten times or more. The chain recombines TRBV5-1 with TRBJ2-7; 7 bases match TRBD2. Germline loops: CDR1 SGHRS, CDR2 YFSETQ. The CDR3 is made up of 14 amino acids. V dropped 3 bases and J dropped 7; count of bases not matched to a gene: 10. The CDR3 here is CASSSSGGTREQYF. The CDR3 bases are TGCGCCAGCAGCTCTAGCGGAGGGACCAGGGAGCAGTACTTC.

The chain joins TRBV14 to TRBJ1-6; TRBD1 might be the D (6 bases). The V end was cut by 0 bases, the J end by 10 bases, with 7 bases between. Germline CDR1 reads SGHDN; CDR2 reads FVKESK. This CDR3 comprises 13 residues. CDR3 sequence reads: CASSQERGSPLHF. The CDR3 DNA sequence: TGTGCCAGCAGCCAAGAGAGGGGGTCACCCCTCCACTTT.

This clonotype has a count of ten or more. V gene TRBV5-1 combines with J gene TRBJ2-1, with D possibly being TRBD2 (5 bases). In germline, CDR1 is SGHRS, CDR2 YFSETQ. V lost 4 bases and J 0 bases, leaving 14 bases between the germline ends. CDR3 length equals 16 residues. This CDR3 is CASSENDGSSYNEQFF. As DNA, the CDR3 is TGCGCCAGCAGCGAGAACGATGGGAGCTCCTACAATGAGCAGTTCTTC.

This clonotype was detected a few times. The chain couples TRBV5-1 to TRBJ2-1; no clear D. This CDR3 has 12 amino acids. Trimming cost V 1 base and J 9 bases, with 8 bases left between them. Germline CDR1 SGHRS, CDR2 YFSETQ. CDR3 DNA sequence: TGCGCCAGCAGCTTGTACGACGGTGAGCAGTTCTTC. Its translation: CASSLYDGEQFF.

V and J are TRBV28 and TRBJ1-5, with D perhaps TRBD1 (5 bases). V was pared by 3 bases and J by 0 bases, with 12 bases between. The germline V gene has CDR1 MDHEN and CDR2 SYDVKM. The CDR3 is made up of 16 amino acids. The CDR3 region has the DNA TGTGCCAGCAGTTTCGGCGGGACCTATAGCAATCAGCCCCAGCATTTT. Translation: CASSFGGTYSNQPQHF.

This clonotype was observed a few times. The DNA for the CDR3 is TGCAGCATCTCAAGGATTGGGACCGGGGAGCTGTTTTTT. Translating it yields CSISRIGTGELFF. The chain employs TRBV29-1 and TRBJ2-2; D not resolved. Per germline, CDR1 SQVTM and CDR2 ANQGSEA. Trimming stripped 8 bases from V and 5 bases from J, with 15 bases between. The CDR3 has 13 amino acids.

The table lists this clonotype with a few counts. The chain carries TRBV28 and TRBJ2-1; a weak D match, TRBD2 (6 bases). V shed 3 bases and J shed 8 bases, with 11 bases lying between them. This CDR3 has 13 amino acids. The germline V gene has CDR1 MDHEN and CDR2 SYDVKM. CDR3 in amino acids: CASSFGGSDEQFF. The CDR3 DNA is TGTGCCAGCAGTTTTGGGGGGTCCGATGAGCAGTTCTTC. Looking up the rest from reference TRBV28 and TRBJ2-1 gives the full variable domain: DVKVTQSSRYLVKRTGEKVFLECVQDMDHENMFWYRQDPGLGLRLIYFSYDVKMKEKGDIPEGYSVSREKKERFSLILESASTNQTSMYLCASSFGGSDEQFFGPGTRLTVL.

This clonotype was seen a few times. The chain uses TRBV7-6 and TRBJ2-1; the D gene is possibly TRBD1 (6 bases). V was cut by 3 bases and J by 0 bases, with 15 bases left in between. The CDR3 has 17 amino acids. Germline loops: CDR1 SGHVS, CDR2 FNYEAQ. This chain's CDR3 is CASSLATGSNSYNEQFF. CDR3 coding DNA: TGTGCCAGCAGCTTGGCCACAGGGAGCAACTCCTACAATGAGCAGTTCTTC.

The chain joins TRBV7-2 to TRBJ2-7; D is undetermined. The V and J ends lost 1 base and 1 base respectively, with 11 bases between them. The CDR3 length is 15 residues. The germline gives CDR1 SGHTA, CDR2 FQGNSA. CDR3 sequence (DNA): TGTGCCAGCAGCTTAGTGATAGGAACGTCCTACGAGCAGTACTTC. It translates to CASSLVIGTSYEQYF.

The sample holds a few counts of this clonotype. V gene TRBV20-1 combines with J gene TRBJ2-3, with TRBD2 as a possible D gene (6 bases). CDR1 and CDR2 (germline): DFQATT, SNEGSKA (reference sequence). This CDR3 comprises 17 residues. Trimming cost V 3 bases and J 0 bases, with 19 bases left between them. CDR3 region: CSASWLAEGPSTDTQYF. DNA for the CDR3: TGCAGTGCTAGTTGGTTAGCGGAGGGGCCTAGCACAGATACGCAGTATTTT.

This clonotype was seen a handful of times. This chain connects TRBV10-1 to TRBJ2-2; D is undetermined. V was clipped by 4 bases and J by 1 base, with 7 bases between them. The germline CDR1 and CDR2 sequences are WNHNN and SYGVQD (reference sequence). The CDR3 is 14 residues long. DNA of the CDR3: TGCGCCAGCAGTGTTAGGATGAACACCGGGGAGCTGTTTTTT. As protein: CASSVRMNTGELFF.

The rearrangement links TRBV29-1 to TRBJ2-7; no clear D gene. From germline, CDR1 is SQVTM and CDR2 ANQGSEA. With 5 bases removed from V and 2 bases from J, the gap between germline ends came to 10 bases. CDR3 length: 12 amino acids. In DNA form, the CDR3 reads TGCAGCGTTCTCCAGGATACCTACGAGCAGTACTTC. As protein: CSVLQDTYEQYF.

Regarding this clonotype: One end of the junction varies from germline; a read error may be responsible. The chain combines TRBV4-3 with TRBJ2-6; tentative D call: TRBD2 (7 bases). Germline V gene data show CDR1 as LGHNA and CDR2 as YSLEER. The CDR3 covers 16 residues. CDR3 in DNA: TGCGCCAGCAGCCTCCAGGCGGGGGCTGGGGCCAACGCCCTGACTTTC. It codes for CASSLQAGAGANALTF.

The rearrangement joins TRBV5-4 to TRBJ2-7; 7 nucleotides match TRBD1. The ends lost 4 bases at V and 3 bases at J; junction bases unmatched: 7. Per germline, CDR1 SGHNT and CDR2 YYREEE (reference sequence). The CDR3 has 14 amino acids. In DNA, the CDR3 is TGTGCCAGCAGCCCGTCCGGACAGGTCTACGAGCAGTACTTC. This encodes CASSPSGQVYEQYF. Supplemented by reference TRBV5-4 and TRBJ2-7, the full variable domain reads ETGVTQSPTHLIKTRGQQVTLRCSSQSGHNTVSWYQQALGQGPQFIFQYYREEENGRGNFPPRFSGLQFPNYSSELNVNALELDDSALYLCASSPSGQVYEQYFGPGTRLTVT.

This clonotype was seen a few times. This chain connects TRBV5-1 to TRBJ2-3, with 14 bases identical to TRBD2. Germline assignment: CDR1 SGHRS and CDR2 YFSETQ. The ends lost 4 bases at V and 1 base at J; junction bases unmatched: 2. This CDR3 has 16 residues. The DNA of the CDR3 is TGCGCCAGCAGCGTGGGACTAGCGGGAGGCACAGATACGCAGTATTTT. Translation: CASSVGLAGGTDTQYF.

This clonotype has ten or more counts. The chain has TRBV6-1 and TRBJ2-7; tentatively, D is TRBD1 (5 bases). Trimming pared 7 bases from V and 7 bases from J, leaving 14 bases between. The germline CDR1 and CDR2 sequences are MNHNS and SASEGT. This CDR3 region has 12 residues. The CDR3 DNA is TGTGCCAGCAAGAGGACATCCCCTGAGCAGTACTTC. Amino acid sequence: CASKRTSPEQYF.

This clonotype was seen a few times. The rearrangement links TRBV5-1 to TRBJ2-1; TRBD1 might be the D (6 bases). V lost 2 bases and J 2 bases, leaving 11 bases between the germline ends. CDR1 is SGHRS and CDR2 is YFSETQ in the germline V gene. This CDR3 contains 15 residues. In nucleotides, the CDR3 is TGCGCCAGCAGCTTAGGGGACACCGCCTACAATGAGCAGTTCTTC. Amino acid sequence: CASSLGDTAYNEQFF.

The V gene is TRBV30, the J gene TRBJ2-1; no clear D. CDR1 and CDR2 from the germline V gene are GTSNPN and SVGIG (reference sequence). Trimming took off 7 bases at V and 7 bases at J, with 17 bases between the two ends. This CDR3 comprises 13 residues. The CDR3 nucleotides read TGTGCCTCATTACACGACTTGCGGAATGAGCAGTTCTTC. It translates to CASLHDLRNEQFF.

This chain connects TRBV20-1 to TRBJ1-2; TRBD1 might be the D (6 bases). The CDR3 contains 14 residues. Germline V gene sequence: CDR1 DFQATT, CDR2 SNEGSKA (reference sequence). Trimming pared 3 bases from V and 4 bases from J, leaving 15 bases between. The DNA for the CDR3 is TGCAGTGCTAGTTACGGAGGGGGTGTCTATGGCTACACCTTC. The encoded protein is CSASYGGGVYGYTF.

In this sample, this clonotype turned up once. This sequence joins TRBV7-9 and TRBJ2-5, with D maybe TRBD2 (5 bases). Trimming stripped 5 bases from V and 2 bases from J, with 12 bases between. CDR3 length: 14 amino acids. The V gene's germline CDR1 is SEHNR and CDR2 FQNEAQ (reference sequence). CDR3 bases: TGTGCCAGCAGCCGGAGGAACCAACAAGAGACCCAGTACTTC. Amino acid sequence: CASSRRNQQETQYF.

The CDR3 DNA reads TGTGCCAGCAGCTTTTCAGCGACTAGCCGGGAGACCCAGTACTTC. It specifies CASSFSATSRETQYF. J is TRBJ2-5 and V is TRBV7-2, with TRBD2 matching over 7 bases. The germline V gene has CDR1 SGHTA and CDR2 FQGNSA. Trimming removed 3 bases from V and 5 bases from J; junction bases left unmatched: 9. This CDR3 spans 15 amino acids. The whole variable domain, filled in from reference TRBV7-2 and TRBJ2-5, reads GAGVSQSPSNKVTEKGKDVELRCDPISGHTALYWYRQSLGQGLEFLIYFQGNSAPDKSGLPSDRFSAERTGGSVSTLTIQRTQQEDSAVYLCASSFSATSRETQYFGPGTRLLVL.

CDR3 DNA sequence: TGTGCCAGCCTTCCAGCGGGAGAAGAGACCCAGTACTTC. Its protein is CASLPAGEETQYF. The chain uses TRBV12-3 or TRBV12-4 and TRBJ2-5; 8 bases match TRBD2. The CDR3 contains 13 residues. The ends lost 8 bases at V and 3 bases at J; junction bases unmatched: 5.

V usage is TRBV12-3 or TRBV12-4 and J usage is TRBJ1-2; D remains unclear. The CDR3 is made up of 11 amino acids. Trimming removed 4 bases at V and 8 bases at J, with 8 bases between. The CDR3 is CASSWSGGYTF. The CDR3 DNA reads as TGTGCCAGCAGTTGGAGCGGCGGCTACACCTTC.

This clonotype was picked up a small number of times. The chain combines TRBV6-5 with TRBJ1-1; TRBD1 might be the D (5 bases). Looked up from germline, CDR1 is MNHEY and CDR2 is SVGAGI. Trimming removed 1 base from V and 1 base from J, with 16 bases in between. CDR3 length: 17 residues. The CDR3 loop reads CASSYLTGTAGNTEAFF. CDR3 DNA: TGTGCCAGCAGTTACTTAACCGGGACGGCGGGGAACACTGAAGCTTTCTTT.

A few counts support this clonotype. The chain links TRBV5-1 to TRBJ2-3, with a tentative D call TRBD2 (5 bases). The germline V and J ends were trimmed by 0 bases and 4 bases, with 9 bases remaining between them. The CDR3 is made up of 14 amino acids. The germline CDR1 and CDR2 sequences are SGHRS and YFSETQ. CDR3 residues: CASSLGTRADTQYF. The CDR3 nucleotides are TGCGCCAGCAGCTTGGGGACTCGCGCAGATACGCAGTATTTT. Based on the CDR3 plus reference TRBV5-1 and TRBJ2-3, the full variable domain is KAGVTQTPRYLIKTRGQQVTLSCSPISGHRSVSWYQQTPGQGLQFLFEYFSETQRNKGNFPGRFSGRQFSNSRSEMNVSTLELGDSALYLCASSLGTRADTQYFGPGTRLTVL.

The V and J genes are TRBV11-2 and TRBJ2-5; D is undetermined. CDR3 length equals 14 residues. Germline CDR1 SGHAT, CDR2 FQNNGV. Trimming cost V 2 bases and J 1 base, with 8 bases left between them. CDR3 in DNA: TGTGCCAGCAGCTTATCCCCGACCCAAGAGACCCAGTACTTC. As protein: CASSLSPTQETQYF. Looking up the rest from reference TRBV11-2 and TRBJ2-5 gives the full variable domain: EAGVAQSPRYKIIEKRQSVAFWCNPISGHATLYWYQQILGQGPKLLIQFQNNGVVDDSQLPKDRFSAERLKGVDSTLKIQPAKLEDSAVYLCASSLSPTQETQYFGPGTRLLVL.